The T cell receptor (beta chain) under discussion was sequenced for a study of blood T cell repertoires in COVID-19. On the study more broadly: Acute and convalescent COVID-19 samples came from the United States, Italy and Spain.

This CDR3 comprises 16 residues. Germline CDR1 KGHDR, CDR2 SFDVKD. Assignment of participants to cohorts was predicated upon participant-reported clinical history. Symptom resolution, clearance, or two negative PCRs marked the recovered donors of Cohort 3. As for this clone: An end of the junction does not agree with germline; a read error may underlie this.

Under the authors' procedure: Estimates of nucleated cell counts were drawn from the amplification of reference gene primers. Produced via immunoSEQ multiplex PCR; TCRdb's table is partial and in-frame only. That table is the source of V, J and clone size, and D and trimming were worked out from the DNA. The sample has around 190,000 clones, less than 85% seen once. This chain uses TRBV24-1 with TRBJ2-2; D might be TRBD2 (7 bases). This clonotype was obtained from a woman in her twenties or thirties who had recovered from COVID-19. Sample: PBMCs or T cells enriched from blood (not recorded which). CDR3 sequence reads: CATSDYVSGGAGELFF. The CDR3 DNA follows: TGTGCCACCAGCGATTACGTGTCGGGGGGCGCCGGGGAGCTGTTTTTT.